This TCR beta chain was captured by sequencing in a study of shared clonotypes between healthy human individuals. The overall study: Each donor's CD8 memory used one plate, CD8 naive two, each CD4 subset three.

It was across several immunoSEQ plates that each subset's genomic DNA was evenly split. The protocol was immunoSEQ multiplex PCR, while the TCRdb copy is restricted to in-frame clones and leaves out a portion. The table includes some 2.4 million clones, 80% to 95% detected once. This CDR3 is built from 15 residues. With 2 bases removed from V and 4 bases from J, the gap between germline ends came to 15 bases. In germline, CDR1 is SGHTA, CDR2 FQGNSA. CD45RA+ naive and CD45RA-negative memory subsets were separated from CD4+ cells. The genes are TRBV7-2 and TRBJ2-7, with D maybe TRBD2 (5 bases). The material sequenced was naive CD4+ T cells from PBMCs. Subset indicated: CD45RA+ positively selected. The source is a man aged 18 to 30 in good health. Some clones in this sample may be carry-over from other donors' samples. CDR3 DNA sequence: TGTGCCAGCAGCTTATTTTACGGGGTGGGGTACGAGCAGTACTTC. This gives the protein CASSLFYGVGYEQYF.